A selection of T cell receptor beta chains follows, all from one sample in a study of early T cells in non-severe SARS-CoV-2 infection. TCRdb re-derived calls from the 5' RACE reads in MiXCR, one entry per CDR3 protein. The sample contains about 80,000 distinct CDR3 sequences, roughly 5.7% of which appear only once. The sequenced sample was whole blood. The receptors come from an adult who was a healthcare worker with PCR-confirmed SARS-CoV-2 infection or an uninfected control (not recorded which). The conserved cysteine and the conserved F or W are not part of the CDR3 here.

J | V | CDR3
TRBJ2-5 | TRBV5-4 | ASSRQTSGRETQY
TRBJ1-1 | TRBV11-3 | ASSLQENTEAF
TRBJ2-5 | TRBV3-1 | ASSPYGGQETQY
TRBJ1-2 | TRBV10-2 | ASSGQDYGYT
TRBJ2-7 | TRBV7-9 | ASSPGDRIAYEQY
TRBJ2-5 | TRBV11-2 | ASSLPGFDETQY
TRBJ2-2 | TRBV6-1 | ASSVLAGITGELF
TRBJ2-4 | TRBV7-2 | ASSFGGEAKNIQY
TRBJ2-7 | TRBV7-9 | ASSLSAGANEQY
TRBJ2-7 | TRBV3-1 | ASSQAGVTNEQY
TRBJ1-6 | TRBV10-2 | ASKSNLSLNSPLH
TRBJ2-7 | TRBV19 | ASSLPAGPIYEQY
TRBJ1-2 | TRBV7-2 | ASSLSGKIKNYGYT
TRBJ2-2 | TRBV28 | ASSLTTANTGELF
TRBJ2-7 | TRBV20-1 | SAKQGYEQY
TRBJ2-7 | TRBV6-2/TRBV6-3 | ASSNAGTHYEQY
TRBJ2-7 | TRBV7-8 | ASSPVGGAYEQY
TRBJ1-2 | TRBV21-1 | ASSKVGRDRAVYGYT
TRBJ2-1 | TRBV27 | ASSSDMGLPYNEQF
TRBJ2-2 | TRBV24-1 | ATSDGGTGELF
TRBJ1-4 | TRBV20-1 | SATKQGPGLEKLF
TRBJ1-5 | TRBV21-1 | AALEGPGVSNQPQH
TRBJ2-2 | TRBV18 | ASSPLGSTGELF
TRBJ2-1 | TRBV5-1 | ASSPGNRQFNEQF
TRBJ1-6 | TRBV25-1 | ASSAEGQKNNSPLH
TRBJ1-2 | TRBV20-1 | SARDITRAYGYT